This TCR delta chain was documented in a study of gamma-delta chains in newborns, infants, children. For the study at large: Innate gammadelta T cells reportedly expand polyclonally right after birth, driven by microbial exposure, per the title.

This clone is medium-sized (0.01 to 0.1%) in the sample. Germline V CDR1 and CDR2: TVYSNPD, GDNSRS (reference sequence). CDR3 length: 19 residues. Trimming removed 4 bases from V and 1 base from J; junction bases left unmatched: 24. TCRdb re-called the reads via CATT. The data show under 8,000 delta-chain clones, with 2.1% seen just once and roughly 9.7% held by the top ten. The sequence was obtained from a child who was a newborn, infant or young child, either healthy, febrile or measles-vaccinated (not recorded which). This chain connects TRDV3 to TRDJ1, with TRDD3 matching over 7 bases. The specimen sequenced was blood. Here the CDR3 DNA reads TGTGCCTACTCTTCCCCCGTACTGGGGCCTAGAGGGGTCACCGATAAACTCATCTTT. Encoded protein: CAYSSPVLGPRGVTDKLIF.